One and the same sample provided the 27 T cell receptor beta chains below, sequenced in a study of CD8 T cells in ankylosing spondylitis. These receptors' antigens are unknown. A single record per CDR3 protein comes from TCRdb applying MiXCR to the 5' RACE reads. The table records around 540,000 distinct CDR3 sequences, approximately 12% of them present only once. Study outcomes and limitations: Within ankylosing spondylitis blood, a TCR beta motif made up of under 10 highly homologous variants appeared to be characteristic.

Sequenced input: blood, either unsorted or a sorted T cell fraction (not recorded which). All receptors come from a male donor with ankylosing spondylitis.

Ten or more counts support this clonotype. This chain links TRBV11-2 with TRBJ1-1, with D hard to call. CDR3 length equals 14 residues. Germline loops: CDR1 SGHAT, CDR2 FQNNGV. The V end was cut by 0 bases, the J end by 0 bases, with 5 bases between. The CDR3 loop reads CASSLEQLNTEAFF. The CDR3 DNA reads TGTGCCAGCAGCTTAGAACAGCTGAACACTGAAGCTTTCTTT.

The CDR3 region is CASDQGSGANVLTF. The DNA of the CDR3 is TGTGCCAGTGATCAGGGGTCTGGGGCCAACGTCCTGACTTTC. The chain recombines TRBV19 with TRBJ2-6; weak D call: TRBD1 (6 bases). The V gene's germline CDR1 is LNHDA and CDR2 SQIVND (reference sequence). Trimming stripped 8 bases from V and 1 base from J, with 9 bases between. This CDR3 contains 14 residues.

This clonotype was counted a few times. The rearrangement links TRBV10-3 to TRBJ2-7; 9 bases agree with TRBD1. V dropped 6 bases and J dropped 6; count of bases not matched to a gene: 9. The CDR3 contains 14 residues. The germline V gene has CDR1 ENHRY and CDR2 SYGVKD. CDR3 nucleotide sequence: TGTGCCATCAGAACAGCTCGGGACAGGGTCGAGCAGTACTTC. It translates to CAIRTARDRVEQYF.

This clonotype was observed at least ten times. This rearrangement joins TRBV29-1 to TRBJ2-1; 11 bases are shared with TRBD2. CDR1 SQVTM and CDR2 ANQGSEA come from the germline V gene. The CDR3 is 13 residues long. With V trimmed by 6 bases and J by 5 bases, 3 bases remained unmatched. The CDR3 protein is CSVGLAANNEQFF. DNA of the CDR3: TGCAGCGTGGGACTAGCGGCGAACAATGAGCAGTTCTTC.

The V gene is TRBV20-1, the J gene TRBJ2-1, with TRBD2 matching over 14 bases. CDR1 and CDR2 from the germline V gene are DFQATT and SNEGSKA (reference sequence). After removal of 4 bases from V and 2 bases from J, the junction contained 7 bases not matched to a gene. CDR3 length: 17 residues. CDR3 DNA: TGCAGTGCTAAGAAGGGGACTAGCGGGAGTGCCTACAATGAGCAGTTCTTC. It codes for CSAKKGTSGSAYNEQFF.

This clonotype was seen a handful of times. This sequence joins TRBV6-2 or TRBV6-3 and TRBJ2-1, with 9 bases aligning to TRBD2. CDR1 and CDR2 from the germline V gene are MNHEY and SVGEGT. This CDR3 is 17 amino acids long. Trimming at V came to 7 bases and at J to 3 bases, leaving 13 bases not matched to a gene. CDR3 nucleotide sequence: TGTGCCAGCACCTCTTATCGCGGGAGGGAGTACTACAATGAGCAGTTCTTC. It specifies CASTSYRGREYYNEQFF.

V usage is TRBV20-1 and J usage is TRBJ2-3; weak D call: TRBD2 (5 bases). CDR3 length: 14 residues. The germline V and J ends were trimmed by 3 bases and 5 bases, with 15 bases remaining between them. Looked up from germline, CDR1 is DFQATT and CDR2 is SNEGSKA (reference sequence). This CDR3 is CSASRNGLLDTQYF. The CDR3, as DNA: TGCAGTGCTAGTCGTAACGGACTGCTAGATACGCAGTATTTT.

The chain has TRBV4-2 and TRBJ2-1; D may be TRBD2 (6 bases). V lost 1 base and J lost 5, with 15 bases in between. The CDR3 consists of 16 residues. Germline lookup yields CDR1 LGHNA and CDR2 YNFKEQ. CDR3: CASSQAGDLANNEQFF. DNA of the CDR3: TGTGCCAGCAGCCAAGCCGGGGATCTAGCGAACAATGAGCAGTTCTTC.

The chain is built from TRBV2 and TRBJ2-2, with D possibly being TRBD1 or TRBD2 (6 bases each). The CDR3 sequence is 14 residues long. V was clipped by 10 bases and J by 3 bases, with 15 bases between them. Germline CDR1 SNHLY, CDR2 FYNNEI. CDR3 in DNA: TGTGCCATCAGGGAGGCAGGGGACACCGGGGAGCTGTTTTTT. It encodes CAIREAGDTGELFF.

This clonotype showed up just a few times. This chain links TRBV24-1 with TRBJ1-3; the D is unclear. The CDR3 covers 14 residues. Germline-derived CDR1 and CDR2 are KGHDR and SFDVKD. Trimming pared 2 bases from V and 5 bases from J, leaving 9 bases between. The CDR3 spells CATSDSNRRNTIYF. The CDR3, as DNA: TGTGCCACCAGTGATTCTAACAGAAGAAACACCATATATTTT.

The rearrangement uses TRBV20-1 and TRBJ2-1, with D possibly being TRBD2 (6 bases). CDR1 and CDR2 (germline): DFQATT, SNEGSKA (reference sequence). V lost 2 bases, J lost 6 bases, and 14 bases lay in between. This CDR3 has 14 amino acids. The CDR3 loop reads CSARPEGSGNEQFF. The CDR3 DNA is TGCAGTGCTAGACCGGAGGGGTCGGGCAATGAGCAGTTCTTC.

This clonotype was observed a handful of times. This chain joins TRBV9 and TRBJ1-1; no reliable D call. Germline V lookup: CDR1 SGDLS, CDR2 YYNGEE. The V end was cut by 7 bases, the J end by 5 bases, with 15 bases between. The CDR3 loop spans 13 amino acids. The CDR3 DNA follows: TGTGCCAGCGGTGAAGCGCCTGGGACTGAAGCTTTCTTT. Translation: CASGEAPGTEAFF.

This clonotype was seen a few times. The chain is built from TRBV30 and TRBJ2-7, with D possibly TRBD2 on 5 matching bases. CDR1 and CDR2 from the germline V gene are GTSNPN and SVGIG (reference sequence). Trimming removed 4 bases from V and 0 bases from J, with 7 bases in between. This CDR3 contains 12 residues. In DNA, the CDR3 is TGTGCCTGGATCCGGGACTCCTACGAGCAGTACTTC. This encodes CAWIRDSYEQYF.

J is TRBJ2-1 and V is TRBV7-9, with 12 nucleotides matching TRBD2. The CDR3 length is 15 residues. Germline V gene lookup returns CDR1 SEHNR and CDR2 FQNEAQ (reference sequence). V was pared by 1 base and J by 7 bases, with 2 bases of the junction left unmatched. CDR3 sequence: CASSLGTSGENEQFF. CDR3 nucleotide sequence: TGTGCCAGCAGCTTAGGGACTAGCGGGGAGAATGAGCAGTTCTTC.

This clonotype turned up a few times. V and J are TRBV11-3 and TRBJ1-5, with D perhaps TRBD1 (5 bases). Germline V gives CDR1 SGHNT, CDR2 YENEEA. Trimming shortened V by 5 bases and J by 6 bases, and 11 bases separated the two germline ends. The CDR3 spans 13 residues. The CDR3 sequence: CASSPLGGQPQHF. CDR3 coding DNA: TGTGCCAGCAGCCCCCTGGGGGGTCAGCCCCAGCATTTT. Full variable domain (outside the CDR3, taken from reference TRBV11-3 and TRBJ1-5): EAGVVQSPRYKIIEKKQPVAFWCNPISGHNTLYWYLQNLGQGPELLIRYENEEAVDDSQLPKDRFSAERLKGVDSTLKIQPAELGDSAVYLCASSPLGGQPQHFGDGTRLSIL.

The CDR3 is CASSQVLHEQFF. The CDR3 region has the DNA TGTGCCAGCAGCCAAGTTCTCCATGAGCAGTTCTTC. This rearrangement joins TRBV14 to TRBJ2-1; D is uncertain. Germline lookup yields CDR1 SGHDN and CDR2 FVKESK. The V gene lost 1 base and the J gene lost 8 bases, with 6 bases spanning the gap. CDR3 size: 12 residues.

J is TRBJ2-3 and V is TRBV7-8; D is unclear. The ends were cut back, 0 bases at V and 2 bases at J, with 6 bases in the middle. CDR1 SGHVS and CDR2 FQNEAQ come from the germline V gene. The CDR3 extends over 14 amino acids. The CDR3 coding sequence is TGTGCCAGCAGCTTAGCCACCAACACAGATACGCAGTATTTT. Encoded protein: CASSLATNTDTQYF.

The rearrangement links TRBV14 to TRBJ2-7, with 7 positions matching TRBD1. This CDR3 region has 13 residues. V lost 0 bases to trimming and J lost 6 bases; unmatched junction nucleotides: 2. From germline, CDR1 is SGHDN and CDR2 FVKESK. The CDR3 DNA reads TGTGCCAGCAGCCAAGAGAGGGGGCGCGAGCAGTACTTC. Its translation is CASSQERGREQYF.

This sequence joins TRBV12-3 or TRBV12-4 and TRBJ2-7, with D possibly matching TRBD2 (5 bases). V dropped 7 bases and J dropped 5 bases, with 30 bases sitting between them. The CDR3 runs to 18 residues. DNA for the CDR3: TGTGCCAGCAAGTTTTTGGGGAGCCAAGGGTCCCAAGACGACGAGCAGTACGTC. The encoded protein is CASKFLGSQGSQDDEQYV.

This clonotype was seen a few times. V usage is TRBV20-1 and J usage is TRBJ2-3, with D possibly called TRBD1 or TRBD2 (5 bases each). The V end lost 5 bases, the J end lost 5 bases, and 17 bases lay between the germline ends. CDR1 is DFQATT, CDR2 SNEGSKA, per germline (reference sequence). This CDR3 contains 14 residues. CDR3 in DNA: TGCAGTGCTCCATTTGAGGGGAAGGGAGATACGCAGTATTTT. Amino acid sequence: CSAPFEGKGDTQYF.

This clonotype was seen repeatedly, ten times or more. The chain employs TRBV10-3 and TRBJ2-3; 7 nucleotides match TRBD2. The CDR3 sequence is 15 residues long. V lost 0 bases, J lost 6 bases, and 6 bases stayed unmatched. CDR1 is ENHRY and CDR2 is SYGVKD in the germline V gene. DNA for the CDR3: TGTGCCATCAGTGAGTCGTCAGCGGGAAGTGATACGCAGTATTTT. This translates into CAISESSAGSDTQYF.

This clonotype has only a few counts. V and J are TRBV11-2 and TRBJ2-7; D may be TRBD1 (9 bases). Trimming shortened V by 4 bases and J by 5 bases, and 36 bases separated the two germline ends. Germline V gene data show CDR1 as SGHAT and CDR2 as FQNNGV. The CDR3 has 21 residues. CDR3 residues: CASSSRGDRDLMLGGHDEQYV. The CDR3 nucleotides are TGTGCCAGCAGCTCGCGGGGGGACAGGGATCTAATGCTGGGGGGCCACGACGAGCAGTACGTC.

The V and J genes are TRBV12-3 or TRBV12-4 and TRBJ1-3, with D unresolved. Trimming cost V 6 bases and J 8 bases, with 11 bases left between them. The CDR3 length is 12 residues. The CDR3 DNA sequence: TGTGCCAGCAGGGGTTTGAGTGACACCATATATTTT. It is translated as CASRGLSDTIYF.

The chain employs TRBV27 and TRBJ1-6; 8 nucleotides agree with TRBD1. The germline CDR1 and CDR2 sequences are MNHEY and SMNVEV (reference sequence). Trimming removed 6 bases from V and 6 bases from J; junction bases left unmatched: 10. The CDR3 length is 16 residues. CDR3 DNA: TGTGCCAGCAGGGAGACAGGGGTCCTCGGTAATTCACCCCTCCACTTT. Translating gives CASRETGVLGNSPLHF.

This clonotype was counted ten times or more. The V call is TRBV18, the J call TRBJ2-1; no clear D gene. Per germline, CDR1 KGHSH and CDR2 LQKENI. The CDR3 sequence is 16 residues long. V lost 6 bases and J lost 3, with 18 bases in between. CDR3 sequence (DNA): TGTGCCAGCTCCCCAAACCCATCCAGGATCTACAATGAGCAGTTCTTC. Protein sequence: CASSPNPSRIYNEQFF.

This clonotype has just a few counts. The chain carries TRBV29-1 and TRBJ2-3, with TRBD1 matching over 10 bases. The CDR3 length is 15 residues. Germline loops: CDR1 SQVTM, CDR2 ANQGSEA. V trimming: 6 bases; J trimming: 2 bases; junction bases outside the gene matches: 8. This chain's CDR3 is CSVAPGQGVTDTQYF. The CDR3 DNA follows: TGCAGCGTAGCGCCAGGACAGGGGGTCACAGATACGCAGTATTTT.

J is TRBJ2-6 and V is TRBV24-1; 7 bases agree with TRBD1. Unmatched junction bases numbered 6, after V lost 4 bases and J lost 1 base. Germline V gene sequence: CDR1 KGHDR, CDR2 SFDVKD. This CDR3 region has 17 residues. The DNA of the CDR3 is TGTGCCACCAGTGACCGAGACAGGGTGTCTGGGGCCAACGTCCTGACTTTC. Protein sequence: CATSDRDRVSGANVLTF.